This T cell receptor beta chain was observed in a study of control samples from healthy donors and cancer patients. Germline loops: CDR1 SGHTA, CDR2 FQGNSA. CDR3 length equals 18 residues. V lost 5 bases to trimming and J lost 0 bases; unmatched junction nucleotides: 10. This clone was counted only a few times. Clones were sequenced by immunoSEQ multiplex PCR, and TCRdb holds only the in-frame ones, with some missing. Of about 410,000 clones listed, 75% to 95% are singletons. The chain carries TRBV7-2 and TRBJ2-1; 10 nucleotides align to TRBD2. The specimen was PBMCs. The origin of this receptor is a man in his forties with head and neck cancer. The CDR3 protein is CASSQGPSGGSSYNEQFF. DNA of the CDR3: TGTGCCAGCAGCCAGGGGCCTAGCGGGGGAAGCTCCTACAATGAGCAGTTCTTC.